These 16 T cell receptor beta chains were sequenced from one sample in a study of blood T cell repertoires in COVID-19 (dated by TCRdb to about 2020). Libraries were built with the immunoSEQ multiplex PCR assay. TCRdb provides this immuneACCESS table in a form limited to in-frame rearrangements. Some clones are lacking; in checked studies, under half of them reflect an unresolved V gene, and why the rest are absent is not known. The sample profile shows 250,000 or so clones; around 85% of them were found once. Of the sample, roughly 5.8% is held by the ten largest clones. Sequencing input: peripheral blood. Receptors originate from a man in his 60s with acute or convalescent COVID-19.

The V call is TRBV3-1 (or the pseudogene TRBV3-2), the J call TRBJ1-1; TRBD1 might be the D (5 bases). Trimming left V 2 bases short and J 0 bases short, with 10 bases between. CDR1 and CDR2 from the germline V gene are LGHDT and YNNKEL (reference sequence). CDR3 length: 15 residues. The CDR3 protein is CASSQSGWVNTEAFF. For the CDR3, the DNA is TGTGCCAGCAGCCAATCAGGGTGGGTGAACACTGAAGCTTTCTTT.

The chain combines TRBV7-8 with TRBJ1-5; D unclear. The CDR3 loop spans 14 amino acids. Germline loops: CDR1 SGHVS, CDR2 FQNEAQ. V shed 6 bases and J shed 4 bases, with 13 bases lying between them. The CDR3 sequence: CASSSFSGNQPQHF. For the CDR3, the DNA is TGTGCCAGCAGTTCGTTTTCGGGTAATCAGCCCCAGCATTTT.

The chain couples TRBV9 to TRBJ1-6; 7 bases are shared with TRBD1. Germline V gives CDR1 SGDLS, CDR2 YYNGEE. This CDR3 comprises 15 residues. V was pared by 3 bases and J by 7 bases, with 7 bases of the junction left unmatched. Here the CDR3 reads CASSGTGTENSPLHF. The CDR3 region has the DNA TGTGCCAGCAGCGGGACCGGGACAGAGAATTCACCCCTCCACTTT.

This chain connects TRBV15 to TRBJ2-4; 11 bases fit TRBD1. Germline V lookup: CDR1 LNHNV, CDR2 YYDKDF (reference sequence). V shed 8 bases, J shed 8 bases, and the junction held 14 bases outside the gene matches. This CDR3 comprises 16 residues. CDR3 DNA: TGTGCCACCGATAGAGGGACAGGGGGGTCGTCGGACATTCAGTACTTC. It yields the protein CATDRGTGGSSDIQYF.

The CDR3 spells CASSVSSGRINEQFF. In DNA, the CDR3 is TGTGCCAGCAGTGTTAGTAGCGGGAGAATTAATGAGCAGTTCTTC. The chain recombines TRBV2 with TRBJ2-1, with 9 bases fitting TRBD2. The J segment lost 7 bases and the V segment lost 4 bases, leaving 8 bases of the junction unmatched. Germline V gives CDR1 SNHLY, CDR2 FYNNEI. The CDR3 extends over 15 amino acids.

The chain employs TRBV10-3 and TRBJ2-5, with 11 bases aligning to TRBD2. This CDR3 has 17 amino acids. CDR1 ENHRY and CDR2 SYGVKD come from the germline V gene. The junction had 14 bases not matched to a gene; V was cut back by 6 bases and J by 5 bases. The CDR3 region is CAISRERGTSGRETQYF. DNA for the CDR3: TGTGCCATCAGCCGAGAAAGAGGGACTAGCGGAAGGGAGACCCAGTACTTC.

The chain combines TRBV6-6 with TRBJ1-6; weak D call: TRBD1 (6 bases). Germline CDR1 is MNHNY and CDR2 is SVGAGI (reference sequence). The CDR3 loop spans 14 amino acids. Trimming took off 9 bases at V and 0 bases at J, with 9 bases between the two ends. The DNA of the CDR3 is TGTGCCAGTAGCAGGGGCTCCTATAATTCACCCCTCCACTTT. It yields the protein CASSRGSYNSPLHF.

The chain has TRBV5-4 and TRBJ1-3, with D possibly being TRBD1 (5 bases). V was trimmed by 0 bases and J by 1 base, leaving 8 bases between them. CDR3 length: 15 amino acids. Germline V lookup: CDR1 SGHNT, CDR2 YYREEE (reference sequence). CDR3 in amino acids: CASSLAAGSGNTIYF. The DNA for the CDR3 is TGTGCCAGCAGCTTGGCAGCAGGGTCTGGAAACACCATATATTTT.

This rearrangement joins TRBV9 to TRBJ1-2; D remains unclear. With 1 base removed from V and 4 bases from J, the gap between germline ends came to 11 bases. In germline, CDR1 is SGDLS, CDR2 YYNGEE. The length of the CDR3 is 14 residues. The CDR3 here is CASSVTQESYGYTF. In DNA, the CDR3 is TGTGCCAGCAGCGTAACGCAGGAAAGCTATGGCTACACCTTC.

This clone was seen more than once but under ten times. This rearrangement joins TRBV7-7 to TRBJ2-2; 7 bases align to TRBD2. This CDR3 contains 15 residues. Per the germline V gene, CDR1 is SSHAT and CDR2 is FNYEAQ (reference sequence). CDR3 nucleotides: TGTGCTAGCCAGCCAGCGGGGAGGCCCACCGGGGAGCTGTTTTTT. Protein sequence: CASQPAGRPTGELFF. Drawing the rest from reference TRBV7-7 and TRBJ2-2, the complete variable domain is GAGVSQSPRYKVTKRGQDVTLRCDPISSHATLYWYQQALGQGPEFLTYFNYEAQPDKSGLPSDRFSAERPEGSISTLTIQRTEQRDSAMYRCASQPAGRPTGELFFGEGSRLTVL.

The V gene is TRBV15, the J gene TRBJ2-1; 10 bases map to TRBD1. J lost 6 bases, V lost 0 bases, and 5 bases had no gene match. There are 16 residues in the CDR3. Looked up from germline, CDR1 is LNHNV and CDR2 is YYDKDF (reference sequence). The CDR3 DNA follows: TGTGCCACCAGCAGAGATCCGGGGACAGGGGTCAATGAGCAGTTCTTC. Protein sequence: CATSRDPGTGVNEQFF.

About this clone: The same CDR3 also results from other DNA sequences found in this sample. CDR3 region: CASSERGTGSYEQYF. The CDR3 nucleotides read TGTGCCAGCAGTGAAAGGGGGACAGGCAGCTACGAGCAGTACTTC. The chain couples TRBV6-1 to TRBJ2-7; TRBD1 agrees at 8 bases. The length of the CDR3 is 15 residues. Looked up from germline, CDR1 is MNHNS and CDR2 is SASEGT. J lost 3 bases, V lost 2 bases, and 6 bases had no gene match.

CDR3 region: CASSYGSEAFF. The CDR3 nucleotides read TGTGCCAGCAGTTACGGGAGTGAAGCTTTCTTT. The chain recombines TRBV6-5 with TRBJ1-1; D unclear. Germline-derived CDR1 and CDR2 are MNHEY and SVGAGI. The CDR3 spans 11 residues. Trimming pared 2 bases from V and 7 bases from J, leaving 5 bases between.

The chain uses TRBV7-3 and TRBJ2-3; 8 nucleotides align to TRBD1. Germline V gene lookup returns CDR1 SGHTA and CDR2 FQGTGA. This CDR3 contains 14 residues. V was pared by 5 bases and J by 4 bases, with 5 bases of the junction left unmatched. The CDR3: CASSPRGPPDTQYF. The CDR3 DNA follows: TGTGCCAGCAGCCCCAGGGGGCCCCCAGATACGCAGTATTTT.

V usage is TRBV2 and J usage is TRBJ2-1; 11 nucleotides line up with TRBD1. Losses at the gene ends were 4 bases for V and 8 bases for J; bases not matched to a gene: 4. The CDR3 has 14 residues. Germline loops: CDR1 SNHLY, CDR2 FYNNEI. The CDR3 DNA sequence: TGTGCCAGCAGTGTACCGGGACAGGGGGATGAGCAGTTCTTC. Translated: CASSVPGQGDEQFF.

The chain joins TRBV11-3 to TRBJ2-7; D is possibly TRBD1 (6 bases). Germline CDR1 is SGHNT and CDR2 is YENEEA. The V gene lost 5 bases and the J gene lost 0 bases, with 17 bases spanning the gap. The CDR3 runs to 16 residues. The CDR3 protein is CASSPRGGAPSYEQYF. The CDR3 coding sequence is TGTGCCAGCAGCCCGAGAGGGGGAGCCCCCTCCTACGAGCAGTACTTC.